These 11 T cell receptor beta chains share one sample of origin, sequenced in a study of blood T cells in healthy people across ages. Primers used in a second PCR of about 6 to 11 cycles were a sample-barcoded 5' primer and a J-beta primer mix. Each CDR3 protein gets one entry after TCRdb re-called the 5' RACE reads with MiXCR. There are around 1,800,000 distinct CDR3 sequences in the sample; about two fifths occur only once, and about 21% lies in the top ten. The specimen was blood. The receptors derive from a human donor in good health.

In its sample, this clonotype was seen a few times. V gene TRBV20-1 combines with J gene TRBJ2-1; 9 bases match TRBD1. CDR1 is DFQATT, CDR2 SNEGSKA, per germline (reference sequence). J gave up 8 bases and V 3 bases, and 2 bases lay outside the gene matches. This CDR3 region has 12 residues. For the CDR3, the DNA is TGCAGTGCTAGGGACAGGGGCGATGAGCAGTTCTTC. Its translation: CSARDRGDEQFF.

This clonotype appeared a few times. CDR3 bases: TGCGCCAGCAGCATTGAGACAGGGGAAGATCAGCCCCAGCATTTT. It codes for CASSIETGEDQPQHF. The chain joins TRBV5-1 to TRBJ1-5, with TRBD1 matching 8 bases. Unmatched junction bases numbered 8, after V lost 4 bases and J lost 5 bases. The CDR3 sequence is 15 residues long. Germline V lookup: CDR1 SGHRS, CDR2 YFSETQ. The full variable domain, with the rest looked up from reference TRBV5-1 and TRBJ1-5, is KAGVTQTPRYLIKTRGQQVTLSCSPISGHRSVSWYQQTPGQGLQFLFEYFSETQRNKGNFPGRFSGRQFSNSRSEMNVSTLELGDSALYLCASSIETGEDQPQHFGDGTRLSIL.

A note on this clonotype: The junction does not match germline at one end; this may be a read error. The rearrangement uses TRBV12-3 or TRBV12-4 and TRBJ2-4; TRBD1 matches 8 bases. The last part of the DNA fits TRBJ2-7 better; the J call may be wrong. CDR3 length: 15 residues. The DNA for the CDR3 is TGTACCAGCAGCCTGGGACAGGCTAGTCCCTACGAGCAGTACTTC. This sequence encodes CTSSLGQASPYEQYF.

This clonotype has just a few counts. The J gene is TRBJ2-7, the V gene TRBV19; a weak D match, TRBD1 (6 bases). CDR3 length equals 15 residues. Per the germline V gene, CDR1 is LNHDA and CDR2 is SQIVND (reference sequence). Deletions cut 6 bases from V and 3 bases from J, with 18 bases between. The CDR3 coding sequence is TGTGCCAGTAGGCCCTCGGACAGTGTTCTCTACGAGCAGTACTTC. Amino acid sequence: CASRPSDSVLYEQYF.

In this sample, this clonotype turned up many times. The J gene is TRBJ1-2, the V gene TRBV7-2, with D possibly matching TRBD1 (6 bases). Trimming pared 6 bases from V and 5 bases from J, leaving 10 bases between. CDR1 is SGHTA and CDR2 is FQGNSA in the germline V gene. The CDR3 length is 12 residues. The CDR3 DNA is TGTGCCAGCAGTCTAGGACAGTATGGCTACACCTTC. Translation: CASSLGQYGYTF.

This clonotype was counted a few times. The gene calls are TRBV7-6 and TRBJ1-3; D gene ambiguous. This CDR3 region has 14 residues. Germline-derived CDR1 and CDR2 are SGHVS and FNYEAQ. V was trimmed by 4 bases and J by 1 base, leaving 8 bases between them. CDR3 loop: CASSSVDSGNTIYF. The CDR3 DNA is TGTGCCAGCAGCTCCGTCGATTCTGGAAACACCATATATTTT.

This clonotype was seen a handful of times. The V gene is TRBV20-1, the J gene TRBJ2-7; 7 nucleotides match TRBD2. Germline CDR1 and CDR2: DFQATT and SNEGSKA (reference sequence). The CDR3 runs to 13 residues. Losses at the gene ends were 2 bases for V and 2 bases for J; bases not matched to a gene: 3. CDR3 loop: CSARWGTTYEQYF. DNA for the CDR3: TGCAGTGCTAGATGGGGGACTACCTACGAGCAGTACTTC.

V usage is TRBV5-1 and J usage is TRBJ1-5; a weak D match, TRBD1 (5 bases). The V end was cut by 0 bases, the J end by 1 base, with 8 bases between. This CDR3 contains 15 residues. Germline CDR1 reads SGHRS; CDR2 reads YFSETQ. The CDR3 bases are TGCGCCAGCAGCTTGGCAGGGCCAAGCAATCAGCCCCAGCATTTT. Amino acid sequence: CASSLAGPSNQPQHF.

V gene TRBV5-1 combines with J gene TRBJ1-4; D is unclear. Germline CDR1 SGHRS, CDR2 YFSETQ. The CDR3 loop spans 15 amino acids. Trimming took off 2 bases at V and 7 bases at J, with 15 bases between the two ends. The CDR3 protein is CASSLNTGRREKLFF. DNA of the CDR3: TGCGCCAGCAGCTTAAACACCGGACGGCGTGAAAAACTGTTTTTT. Together with reference TRBV5-1 and TRBJ1-4, the CDR3 gives the full variable domain: KAGVTQTPRYLIKTRGQQVTLSCSPISGHRSVSWYQQTPGQGLQFLFEYFSETQRNKGNFPGRFSGRQFSNSRSEMNVSTLELGDSALYLCASSLNTGRREKLFFGSGTQLSVL.

The chain employs TRBV7-8 and TRBJ2-4; tentative D call: TRBD2 (6 bases). Germline V gene sequence: CDR1 SGHVS, CDR2 FQNEAQ. The CDR3 has 17 residues. Trimming left V 6 bases short and J 0 bases short, with 18 bases between. CDR3 loop: CASSPGLSPLAKNIQYF. CDR3 bases: TGTGCCAGCAGTCCGGGACTCTCCCCCTTAGCCAAAAACATTCAGTACTTC.

The genes are TRBV5-1 and TRBJ1-4, with D unresolved. V was trimmed by 2 bases and J by 2 bases, leaving 10 bases between them. From germline, CDR1 is SGHRS and CDR2 YFSETQ. This CDR3 region has 15 residues. The CDR3 here is CASSFGGRTNEKLFF. The CDR3 bases are TGCGCCAGCAGCTTCGGAGGTAGGACTAATGAAAAACTGTTTTTT.